Sequencing of this T cell receptor (beta chain) was carried out in a study of T cells after somatic rescue of genetic block. Profiling relied on immunoSEQ multiplex PCR, and the TCRdb table lists in-frame clones only, not all of them. The sample has 60,000 to 90,000 clones; roughly 93% are singletons. The CDR3 contains 16 residues. The germline V gene has CDR1 SGHRS and CDR2 YFSETQ. The ends were cut back, 4 bases at V and 2 bases at J, with 16 bases in the middle. The chain employs TRBV5-1 and TRBJ2-1, with a weak D call TRBD1 (5 bases). This clonotype originated in a young man. Sequencing input: peripheral blood mononuclear cells (PBMCs). CDR3 DNA: TGCGCCAGCAGCAGGCAGGGCCTAAGAACCTACAATGAGCAGTTCTTC. Its protein product is CASSRQGLRTYNEQFF.